This TCR beta chain was identified in a study of blood T cell repertoires in COVID-19. Measured with immunoSEQ multiplex PCR; TCRdb has only the in-frame clones, and not every one. This table holds some 360,000 clones, more than 70% found once. In germline, CDR1 is SGHKS, CDR2 YYEKEE (reference sequence). The V segment lost 0 bases and the J segment 6 bases; nucleotides outside the gene matches: 7. The CDR3 covers 16 residues. The genes are TRBV5-5 and TRBJ1-3, with TRBD1 matching over 9 bases. The origin of this receptor is a woman in her fifties or sixties with COVID-19, enrolled during active disease. The sample consisted of peripheral blood. DNA of the CDR3: TGTGCCAGCAGCTTGGCTCTGGGACAGGGTCTAAACACCATATATTTT. This gives the protein CASSLALGQGLNTIYF. Drawing the rest from reference TRBV5-5 and TRBJ1-3, the complete variable domain is DAGVTQSPTHLIKTRGQQVTLRCSPISGHKSVSWYQQVLGQGPQFIFQYYEKEERGRGNFPDRFSARQFPNYSSELNVNALLLGDSALYLCASSLALGQGLNTIYFGEGSWLTVV.